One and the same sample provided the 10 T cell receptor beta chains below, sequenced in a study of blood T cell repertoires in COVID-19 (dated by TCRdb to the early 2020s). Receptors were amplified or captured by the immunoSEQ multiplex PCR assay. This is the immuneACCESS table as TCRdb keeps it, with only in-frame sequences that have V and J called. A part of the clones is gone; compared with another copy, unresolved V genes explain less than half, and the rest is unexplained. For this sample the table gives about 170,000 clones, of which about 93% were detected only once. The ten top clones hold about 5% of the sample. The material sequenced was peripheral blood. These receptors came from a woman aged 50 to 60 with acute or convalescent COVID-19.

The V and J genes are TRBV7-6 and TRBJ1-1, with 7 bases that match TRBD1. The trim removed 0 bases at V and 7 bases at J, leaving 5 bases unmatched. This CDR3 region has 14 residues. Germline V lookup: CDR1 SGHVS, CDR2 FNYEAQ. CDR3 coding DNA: TGTGCCAGCAGCTTAGCGGAGGGGGCGGGTGAAGCTTTCTTT. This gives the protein CASSLAEGAGEAFF.

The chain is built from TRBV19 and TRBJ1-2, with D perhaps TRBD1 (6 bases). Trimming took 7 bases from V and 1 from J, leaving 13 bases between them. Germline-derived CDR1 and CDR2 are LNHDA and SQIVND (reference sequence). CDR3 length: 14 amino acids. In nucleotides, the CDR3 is TGTGCCAGTAAAAGGACAGCCTATAACTATGGCTACACCTTC. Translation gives CASKRTAYNYGYTF.

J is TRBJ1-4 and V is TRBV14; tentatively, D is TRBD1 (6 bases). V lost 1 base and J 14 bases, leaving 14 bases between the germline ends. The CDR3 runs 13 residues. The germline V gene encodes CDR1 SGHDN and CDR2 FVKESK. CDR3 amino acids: CASSQAPGTYLFF. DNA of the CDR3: TGTGCCAGCAGCCAAGCCCCGGGGACATATCTGTTTTTT.

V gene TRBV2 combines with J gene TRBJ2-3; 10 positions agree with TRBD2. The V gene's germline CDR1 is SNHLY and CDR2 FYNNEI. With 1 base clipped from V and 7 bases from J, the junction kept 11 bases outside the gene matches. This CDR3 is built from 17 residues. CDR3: CASSEVQLAGEEHTQYF. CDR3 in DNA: TGTGCCAGCAGTGAAGTCCAGCTAGCGGGAGAAGAGCATACGCAGTATTTT.

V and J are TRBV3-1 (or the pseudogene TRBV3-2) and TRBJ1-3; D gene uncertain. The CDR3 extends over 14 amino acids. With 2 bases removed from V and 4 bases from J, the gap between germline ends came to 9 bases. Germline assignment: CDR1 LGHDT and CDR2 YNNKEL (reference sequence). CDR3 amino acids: CASSQRSVGNTIYF. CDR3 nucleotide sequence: TGTGCCAGCAGCCAAAGGAGTGTAGGAAACACCATATATTTT.

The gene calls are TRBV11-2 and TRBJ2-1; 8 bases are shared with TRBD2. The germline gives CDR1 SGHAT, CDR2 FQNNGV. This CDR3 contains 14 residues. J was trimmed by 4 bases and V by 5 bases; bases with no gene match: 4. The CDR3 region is CASSPSGGYNEQFF. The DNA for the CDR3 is TGTGCCAGCAGCCCCAGCGGGGGATACAATGAGCAGTTCTTC. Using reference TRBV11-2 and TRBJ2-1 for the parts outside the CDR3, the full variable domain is EAGVAQSPRYKIIEKRQSVAFWCNPISGHATLYWYQQILGQGPKLLIQFQNNGVVDDSQLPKDRFSAERLKGVDSTLKIQPAKLEDSAVYLCASSPSGGYNEQFFGPGTRLTVL.

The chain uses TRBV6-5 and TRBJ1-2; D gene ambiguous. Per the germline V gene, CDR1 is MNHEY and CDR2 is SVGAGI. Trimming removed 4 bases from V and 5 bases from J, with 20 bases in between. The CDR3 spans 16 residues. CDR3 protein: CASSSPVGQREYGYTF. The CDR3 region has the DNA TGTGCCAGCAGTTCCCCGGTGGGCCAAAGAGAATATGGCTACACCTTC.

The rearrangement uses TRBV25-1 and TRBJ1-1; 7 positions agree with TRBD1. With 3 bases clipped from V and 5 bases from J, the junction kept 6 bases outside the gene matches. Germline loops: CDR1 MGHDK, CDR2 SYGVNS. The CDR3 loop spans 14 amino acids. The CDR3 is CASSDTGARTEAFF. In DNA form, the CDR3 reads TGTGCCAGCAGTGACACAGGGGCGCGGACTGAAGCTTTCTTT.

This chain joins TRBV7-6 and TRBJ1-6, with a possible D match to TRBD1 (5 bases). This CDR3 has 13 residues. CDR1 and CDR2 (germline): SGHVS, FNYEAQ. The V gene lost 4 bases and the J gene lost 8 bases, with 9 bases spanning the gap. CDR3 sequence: CASSSGGDSPLHF. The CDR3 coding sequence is TGTGCCAGCAGCTCGGGAGGGGATTCACCCCTCCACTTT. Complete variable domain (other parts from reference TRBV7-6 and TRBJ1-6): GAGVSQSPRYKVTKRGQDVALRCDPISGHVSLYWYRQALGQGPEFLTYFNYEAQQDKSGLPNDRFSAERPEGSISTLTIQRTEQRDSAMYRCASSSGGDSPLHFGNGTRLTVT.

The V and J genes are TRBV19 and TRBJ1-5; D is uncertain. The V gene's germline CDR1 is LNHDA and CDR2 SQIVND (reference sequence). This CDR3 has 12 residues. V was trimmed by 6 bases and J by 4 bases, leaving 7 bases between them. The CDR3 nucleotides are TGTGCCAGTAGCACAGCAAATCAGCCCCAGCATTTT. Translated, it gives CASSTANQPQHF. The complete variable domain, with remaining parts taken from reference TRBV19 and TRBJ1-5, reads DGGITQSPKYLFRKEGQNVTLSCEQNLNHDAMYWYRQDPGQGLRLIYYSQIVNDFQKGDIAEGYSVSREKKESFPLTVTSAQKNPTAFYLCASSTANQPQHFGDGTRLSIL.